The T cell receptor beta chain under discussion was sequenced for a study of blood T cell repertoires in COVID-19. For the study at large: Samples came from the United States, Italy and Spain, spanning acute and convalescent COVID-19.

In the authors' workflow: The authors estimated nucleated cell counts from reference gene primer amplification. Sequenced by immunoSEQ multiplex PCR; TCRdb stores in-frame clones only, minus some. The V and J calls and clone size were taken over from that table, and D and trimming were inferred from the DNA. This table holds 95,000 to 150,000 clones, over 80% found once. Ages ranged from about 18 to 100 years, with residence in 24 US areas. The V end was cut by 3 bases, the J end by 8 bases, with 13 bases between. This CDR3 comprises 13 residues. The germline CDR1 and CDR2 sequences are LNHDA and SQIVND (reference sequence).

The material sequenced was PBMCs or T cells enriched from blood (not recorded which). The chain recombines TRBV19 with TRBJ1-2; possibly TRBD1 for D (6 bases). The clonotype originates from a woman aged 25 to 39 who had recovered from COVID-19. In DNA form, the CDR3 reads TGTGCCAGTAGTATGCGGGGGGCGCGGGGCTACACCTTC. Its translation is CASSMRGARGYTF.